This T cell receptor beta chain comes out of a study of T cell changes during pregnancy in multiple sclerosis. Trimming took 4 bases from V and 8 from J; bases not matched to a gene: 12. The CDR3 totals 16 residues. From germline, CDR1 is SGHKS and CDR2 YYEKEE (reference sequence). Profiling relied on immunoSEQ multiplex PCR, and the TCRdb table lists in-frame clones only, not all of them. The sample includes roughly 39,000 clones, more than 85% seen only once; the top ten take 9% to 14%. The source was CD8+ T cells from peripheral blood mononuclear cells, collected after pregnancy. This TCR was recovered from a female donor with multiple sclerosis, enrolled in a pregnancy study. The chain uses TRBV5-5 and TRBJ2-2; 9 nucleotides match TRBD1. CDR3 in DNA: TGTGCCAGCAGCAAAGCTGGGACAGGGATTTTGGGGGAGCTGTTTTTT. Amino acids: CASSKAGTGILGELFF.